Following are 19 T cell receptor beta chains from one sample sequenced in a study of cytomegalovirus exposure and HLA in healthy donors. Researchers ran the PCR with 60 Vbeta and 13 Jbeta primers. The assay was immunoSEQ multiplex PCR, and TCRdb's table has in-frame clones only and misses some. The sample has over 150,000 clones; 60% to 80% are singletons. Source material: PBMCs. The origin of the receptors is a man between 18 and 35 years old in good health and CMV-seropositive.

The chain links TRBV18 to TRBJ1-5, with TRBD1 as a possible D gene (6 bases). This CDR3 contains 15 residues. Deletions cut 3 bases from V and 4 bases from J, with 13 bases between. Germline V gene data show CDR1 as KGHSH and CDR2 as LQKENI. Written as DNA, the CDR3 is TGTGCCAGCTCACCGTATCAGGGGATAAATCAGCCCCAGCATTTT. Amino acid sequence: CASSPYQGINQPQHF.

The J gene is TRBJ1-3, the V gene TRBV5-8, with 7 bases matching TRBD1. This CDR3 comprises 15 residues. V lost 5 bases to trimming and J lost 0 bases; unmatched junction nucleotides: 5. Germline loops: CDR1 SGHTS, CDR2 YDEGEE. The CDR3 is CASSKGTVSGNTIYF. DNA for the CDR3: TGTGCCAGCAGTAAAGGGACAGTCTCTGGAAACACCATATATTTT.

This clone has a single count. V gene TRBV2 combines with J gene TRBJ2-2; 9 positions agree with TRBD1. This CDR3 comprises 15 residues. From germline, CDR1 is SNHLY and CDR2 FYNNEI. The J segment lost 2 bases and the V segment lost 7 bases, leaving 5 bases of the junction unmatched. CDR3 sequence (DNA): TGTGCCAGCATACCGGGACAGGGCAACACCGGGGAGCTGTTTTTT. The encoded protein is CASIPGQGNTGELFF.

Notes on this clone: This specimen includes other DNA sequences encoding the same CDR3. The chain carries TRBV5-6 and TRBJ2-1; possibly TRBD1 for D (5 bases). The CDR3 has 18 amino acids. Germline V gene sequence: CDR1 SGHDT, CDR2 YYEEEE. The V and J ends lost 4 bases and 1 base respectively, with 21 bases between them. The CDR3 here is CASSAPADSWASYNEQFF. CDR3 in DNA: TGTGCCAGCAGCGCCCCCGCTGACAGCTGGGCGTCCTACAATGAGCAGTTCTTC.

The rearrangement links TRBV5-4 to TRBJ2-7; 13 bases agree with TRBD2. Trimming removed 0 bases from V and 7 bases from J; junction bases left unmatched: 7. The CDR3 consists of 16 residues. Per the germline V gene, CDR1 is SGHNT and CDR2 is YYREEE (reference sequence). CDR3 residues: CASSLDGTSGTREQYF. Here the CDR3 DNA reads TGTGCCAGCAGCTTGGACGGGACTAGCGGGACGCGTGAGCAGTACTTC.

The chain combines TRBV7-9 with TRBJ2-3, with D unresolved. The length of the CDR3 is 13 residues. In germline, CDR1 is SEHNR, CDR2 FQNEAQ (reference sequence). The V end lost 1 base, the J end lost 3 bases, and 5 bases lay between the germline ends. The CDR3 DNA sequence: TGTGCCAGCAGCTTAGAACTTACAGATACGCAGTATTTT. It is translated as CASSLELTDTQYF.

The chain couples TRBV9 to TRBJ1-3, with D uncertain. CDR3 length equals 15 residues. Looked up from germline, CDR1 is SGDLS and CDR2 is YYNGEE. Trimming took off 0 bases at V and 4 bases at J, with 11 bases between the two ends. CDR3 in amino acids: CASSVDVRSGNTIYF. The CDR3 DNA reads TGTGCCAGCAGCGTAGACGTGAGATCCGGAAACACCATATATTTT.

The V gene is TRBV4-1, the J gene TRBJ2-3, with 7 nucleotides matching TRBD1. Per germline, CDR1 MGHRA and CDR2 YSYEKL. V lost 2 bases and J lost 8; bases outside the gene matches: 13. CDR3 size: 16 residues. The CDR3 loop reads CASSQTDRVGEGTQYF. CDR3 coding DNA: TGCGCCAGCAGCCAAACAGACAGGGTAGGGGAAGGTACGCAGTATTTT.

The sample holds a few counts of this clone. The chain recombines TRBV30 with TRBJ2-5; D is possibly TRBD2 (5 bases). The CDR3 is made up of 12 amino acids. V was shortened by 2 bases and J by 4 bases, with 8 bases between the two germline ends. Per germline, CDR1 GTSNPN and CDR2 SVGIG (reference sequence). CDR3 amino acids: CAWSRRAETQYF. Here the CDR3 DNA reads TGTGCCTGGAGTAGGCGGGCAGAGACCCAGTACTTC.

The table lists this clone with a count of one. V and J are TRBV29-1 and TRBJ1-1; tentative D call: TRBD1 (6 bases). This CDR3 region has 13 residues. Trimming stripped 6 bases from V and 0 bases from J, with 11 bases between. Germline loops: CDR1 SQVTM, CDR2 ANQGSEA. The CDR3 coding sequence is TGCAGCGTCGGACAGTCCATGAACACTGAAGCTTTCTTT. Its protein is CSVGQSMNTEAFF.

In nucleotides, the CDR3 is TGCAGCGTTGCCGGGCTAGCGGGAGTCGAGCAGTACTTC. Amino acids: CSVAGLAGVEQYF. The chain has TRBV29-1 and TRBJ2-7; the match to TRBD2 covers 10 bases. This CDR3 contains 13 residues. Looked up from germline, CDR1 is SQVTM and CDR2 is ANQGSEA. The ends lost 4 bases at V and 6 bases at J; junction bases unmatched: 6.

V gene TRBV4-1 combines with J gene TRBJ2-2; 13 bases match TRBD2. The CDR3 runs to 17 residues. The V and J ends lost 4 bases and 7 bases, in that order; junction bases with no gene match: 9. Looked up from germline, CDR1 is MGHRA and CDR2 is YSYEKL. The CDR3 DNA sequence: TGCGCCAGCAGCCTAGGGACTAGCGGGGACCTAGGCGGGGAGCTGTTTTTT. Its translation: CASSLGTSGDLGGELFF.

The chain joins TRBV11-2 to TRBJ2-3; D is undetermined. Germline V gives CDR1 SGHAT, CDR2 FQNNGV. V was clipped by 5 bases and J by 0 bases, with 15 bases between them. CDR3 size: 16 residues. The CDR3 coding sequence is TGTGCCAGCAGCGCACAACAGAACCCGAGCACAGATACGCAGTATTTT. It yields the protein CASSAQQNPSTDTQYF.

A single count supports this clone. The V gene is TRBV5-1, the J gene TRBJ1-5; a weak D match, TRBD1 (6 bases). The CDR3 consists of 15 residues. The germline V and J ends were trimmed by 1 base and 0 bases, with 8 bases remaining between them. Germline CDR1 is SGHRS and CDR2 is YFSETQ. The CDR3 spells CASSLRGASNQPQHF. The DNA for the CDR3 is TGCGCCAGCAGCTTGCGGGGGGCTAGCAATCAGCCCCAGCATTTT.

The chain is built from TRBV30 and TRBJ2-1, with D tentatively TRBD2 (5 bases). Germline CDR1 is GTSNPN and CDR2 is SVGIG (reference sequence). Trimming took 4 bases from V and 0 from J, leaving 10 bases between them. The CDR3 has 14 residues. CDR3 sequence reads: CAWISGSSYNEQFF. CDR3 bases: TGTGCCTGGATCTCTGGGAGCTCCTACAATGAGCAGTTCTTC.

This clone was seen once. This CDR3 is CASSQGQPTDTQYF. In DNA, the CDR3 is TGCGCCAGCAGCCAGGGACAGCCCACAGATACGCAGTATTTT. The V gene is TRBV4-3, the J gene TRBJ2-3; 7 nucleotides align to TRBD1. The CDR3 runs 14 residues. CDR1 is LGHNA, CDR2 YSLEER, per germline. Trimming took 3 bases from V and 2 from J; bases not matched to a gene: 2.

The rearrangement joins TRBV20-1 to TRBJ2-3, with no clear D. The CDR3 totals 10 residues. Trimming shortened V by 6 bases and J by 2 bases, and 3 bases separated the two germline ends. CDR1 DFQATT and CDR2 SNEGSKA come from the germline V gene (reference sequence). The CDR3: CSASTDTQYF. The CDR3, as DNA: TGCAGTGCCTCCACAGATACGCAGTATTTT.

The chain combines TRBV19 with TRBJ1-1; the D gene is possibly TRBD1 (6 bases). Germline V gives CDR1 LNHDA, CDR2 SQIVND (reference sequence). V was shortened by 3 bases and J by 1 base, with 6 bases between the two germline ends. CDR3 length: 13 amino acids. In DNA form, the CDR3 reads TGTGCCAGTAGTATGGGGGCGAACACTGAAGCTTTCTTT. Translation: CASSMGANTEAFF. Combining the CDR3 with reference TRBV19 and TRBJ1-1 gives the whole variable domain DGGITQSPKYLFRKEGQNVTLSCEQNLNHDAMYWYRQDPGQGLRLIYYSQIVNDFQKGDIAEGYSVSREKKESFPLTVTSAQKNPTAFYLCASSMGANTEAFFGQGTRLTVV.

The chain joins TRBV30 to TRBJ2-1; a weak D match, TRBD1 (5 bases). The germline V and J ends were trimmed by 1 base and 15 bases, with 19 bases remaining between them. CDR1 and CDR2 (germline): GTSNPN, SVGIG (reference sequence). There are 13 residues in the CDR3. CDR3 residues: CAWSAQEGVVRFF. The CDR3 bases are TGTGCCTGGAGTGCACAAGAAGGGGTCGTTCGGTTCTTC.